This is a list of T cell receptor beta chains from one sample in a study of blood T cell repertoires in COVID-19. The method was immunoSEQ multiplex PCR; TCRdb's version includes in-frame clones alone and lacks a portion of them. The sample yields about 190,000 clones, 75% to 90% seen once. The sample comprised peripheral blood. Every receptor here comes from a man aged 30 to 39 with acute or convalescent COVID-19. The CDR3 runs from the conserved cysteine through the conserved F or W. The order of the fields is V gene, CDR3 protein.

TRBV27 CASSSGTGIRKLLDTQYF
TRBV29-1 CSVNLAGGTDTQYF
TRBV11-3 CASSREAQPQHF
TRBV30 CAWGTGNQPQHF
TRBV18 CASSDSTGSGQYF
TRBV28 CASSGPGQLRGYTF
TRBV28 CASSLPGTRSYEQYF
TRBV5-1 CASNSGGAMETQYF
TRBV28 CATTREYRGLDYGYTF
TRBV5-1 CASSLSPSGMLTDTQYF
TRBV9 CASSYWGGLNTEAFF
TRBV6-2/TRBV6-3 CASSSQGRRYGYTF
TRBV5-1 CASSLTSNGKGNTIYF
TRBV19 CASSIPGQFHNEQFF
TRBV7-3 CASSLLGPTDTQYF
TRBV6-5 CASSYKAGSSYEQYF
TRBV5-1 CASSVENNEQFF
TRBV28 CASTGQVLRLFF
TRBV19 CAVQVNYGYTF
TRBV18 CASSLIDRAYYEQYF
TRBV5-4 CASSPGVGNTIYF
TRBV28 CASSFPPTATNEKLFF
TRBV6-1 CASSEAPGGGYTF
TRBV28 CASSRENSYEQYF
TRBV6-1 CASSELGGSGELFF
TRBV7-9 CASSVSGGSVDTQYF
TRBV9 CASSVGRAEQDTQYF
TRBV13 CASSGLNGVTGTEAFF
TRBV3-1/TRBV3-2 CASQGATPGQAYEQYF
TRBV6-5 CASSQSDRPNTEAFF
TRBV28 CASSPNSLHTEAFF
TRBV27 CASSYRELNTEAFF
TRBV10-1 CASSDFSSGNTIYF
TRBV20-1 CRTDRGYGYTF
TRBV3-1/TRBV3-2 CASSQVITGGAFF
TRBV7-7 CATTRTPSAQETQYF
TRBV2 CASNLLSGSHSYEQYF
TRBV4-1 CASSQDRGSFNEQFF
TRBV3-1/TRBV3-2 CASSQISGRNSPLHF
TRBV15 CATSRGKTSGRKYNEQFF
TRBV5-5 CASSLDGNQRTYEQYF
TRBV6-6 CASRDRPYEQYF
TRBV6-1 CASSATSGGAFDTQYF
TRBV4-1 CASSHDRRNEKLFF
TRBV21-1 CASRLPLRHGYTF
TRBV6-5 CASSPGLGYNEQFF
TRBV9 CASSVQGMNTEAFF
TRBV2 CASSGGQGAQPQHF
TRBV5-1 CASSTGLAGNTGELFF
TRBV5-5 CASSLGFSGTEAFF
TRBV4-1 CASSRLRGGGNTIYF
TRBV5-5 CASSPDPGQPQHF
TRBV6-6 CASSYSRDRGQPQHF
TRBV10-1 CASSENQIYGQYF
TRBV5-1 CASSNDRMNTEAFF
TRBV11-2 CATHRGGAGNTIYF
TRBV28 CASSLGGEGNTIYF
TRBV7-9 CASSLSGGYEQYF